This TCR beta chain emerged from a study of blood T cell repertoires in COVID-19. Study in general: COVID-19 samples, acute and convalescent, were from the United States, Italy and Spain. PBMCs, B-cell-depleted T cells, or T cells were the source of the cDNA or gDNA that made up the material.

Under the authors' procedure: Researchers report that nucleated cell counts were estimated from reference gene primer amplification. TCRdb keeps only in-frame clones here, not all; method: immunoSEQ multiplex PCR. V, J and clone size reflect that table, while D and trimming were determined from the DNA. The table includes about 110,000 clones, 86% detected once. This sequence was found in a man between 40 and 49 years old with acute or convalescent COVID-19. Sequencing was performed on peripheral blood.

CDR3 in DNA: TGTGCCAGCAGCTTCGCGGGACTGGCGGGGAAGTACGAGCAGTACTTC. This codes for CASSFAGLAGKYEQYF. This chain connects TRBV7-9 to TRBJ2-7; TRBD2 is a possible D gene (6 bases). Germline CDR1 and CDR2: SEHNR and FQNEAQ (reference sequence). The ends were cut back, 3 bases at V and 4 bases at J, with 19 bases in the middle. The CDR3 covers 16 residues.